The clone carrying this T cell receptor beta chain was seen more than once but under ten times. The time point here: pretreatment peripheral blood. This sample stems from a study of PD-L1 blockade in urothelial cancer. In the study overall: Starting in the mid-2010s, patients were given atezolizumab (1,200 mg intravenously every 3 weeks). Peripheral blood specimens exhibited a median yield of about 140,000 T cells.

Profiling relied on immunoSEQ multiplex PCR, and the TCRdb table lists in-frame clones only, not all of them. The sample holds about 95,000 clones; 80% to 90% are singletons and the top ten take roughly 2%. The sample consisted of PBMCs, taken around atezolizumab (anti-PD-L1) treatment. This receptor was identified in a man between 60 and 70 years old with urothelial cancer.

The DNA of the CDR3 is TGTGCCAGCAGGCCGGGCGGGCTCGACACCGGGGAGCTGTTTTTT. Translation: CASRPGGLDTGELFF. This sequence joins TRBV6-1 and TRBJ2-2; perhaps TRBD2 as D (5 bases). Germline-derived CDR1 and CDR2 are MNHNS and SASEGT. The V and J ends lost 6 bases and 3 bases respectively, with 14 bases between them. The CDR3 runs to 15 residues.